Below are 9 T cell receptor beta chains sequenced from a single sample in a study of early T cells in non-severe SARS-CoV-2 infection. MiXCR was run by TCRdb on the 5' RACE reads, yielding one entry per CDR3 protein. The sample holds some 100,000 distinct CDR3 sequences, under 15% seen once. Material for sequencing was whole blood. These receptors were collected from an adult who was a healthcare worker with PCR-confirmed SARS-CoV-2 infection or an uninfected control (not recorded which).

This clonotype appeared a few times. The chain employs TRBV3-2 and TRBJ2-1. TRBV3-2 is noted as a pseudogene. The CDR3 is 12 amino acids. The CDR3 spells CASSQEGMEQFF. In DNA form, the CDR3 reads TGTGCCAGCAGCCAAGAAGGCATGGAGCAGTTCTTC.

This clonotype came up many times. The CDR3 region has the DNA TGTGCCACCAGTGATTTGCGGGGTACAACTGGGCGGAGCAATGAGCAGTTCTTC. Residues: CATSDLRGTTGRSNEQFF. This chain uses TRBV24-1 with TRBJ2-1; weak D call: TRBD2 (5 bases). Per the germline V gene, CDR1 is KGHDR and CDR2 is SFDVKD. The CDR3 has 18 amino acids. Between the trimmed V and J ends, which lost 0 bases and 6 bases, there was a span of 20 bases.

The J gene is TRBJ2-5, the V gene TRBV2; D might be TRBD1 (6 bases). The germline V gene has CDR1 SNHLY and CDR2 FYNNEI. The CDR3 is 15 residues long. Trimming pared 3 bases from V and 2 bases from J, leaving 13 bases between. The CDR3 nucleotides are TGTGCCAGCAGTGAGAGTATAGGGACACAAGAGACCCAGTACTTC. Residues: CASSESIGTQETQYF. The full variable domain, its missing parts supplied by reference TRBV2 and TRBJ2-5, is EPEVTQTPSHQVTQMGQEVILRCVPISNHLYFYWYRQILGQKVEFLVSFYNNEISEKSEIFDDQFSVERPDGSNFTLKIRSTKLEDSAMYFCASSESIGTQETQYFGPGTRLLVL.

The CDR3 sequence: CASSYSGGSYGYTF. CDR3 DNA: TGTGCCAGCAGTTACTCAGGTGGAAGCTATGGCTACACCTTC. This sequence joins TRBV6-5 and TRBJ1-2; no clear D. Trimming took 0 bases from V and 4 from J, leaving 9 bases between them. Germline V gives CDR1 MNHEY, CDR2 SVGAGI. The CDR3 is 14 residues long.

This clonotype appeared a single time. The rearrangement links TRBV10-3 to TRBJ2-3; the match to TRBD2 covers 8 bases. V shed 2 bases and J 3 bases; nucleotides not matched to a gene: 4. Per germline, CDR1 ENHRY and CDR2 SYGVKD. This CDR3 comprises 15 residues. The CDR3 sequence: CAISEDSGGTDTQYF. CDR3 nucleotide sequence: TGTGCCATCAGTGAGGACAGCGGGGGAACAGATACGCAGTATTTT.

CDR3 sequence reads: CASSRKPQGTGNTIYF. The CDR3 region has the DNA TGTGCCAGCAGCCGGAAACCTCAGGGGACTGGAAACACCATATATTTT. J is TRBJ1-3 and V is TRBV3-1; D possibly corresponds to TRBD1 (6 bases). This CDR3 comprises 16 residues. V was pared by 4 bases and J by 2 bases, with 15 bases between. The germline V gene has CDR1 LGHDT and CDR2 YNNKEL (reference sequence).

The CDR3 sequence is CSARDQGGQGLHF. In DNA form, the CDR3 reads TGCAGTGCTAGAGATCAAGGAGGGCAGGGGCTCCACTTT. The V call is TRBV20-1, the J call TRBJ1-6; maybe TRBD1 (6 bases). Germline V CDR1 and CDR2: DFQATT, SNEGSKA (reference sequence). This CDR3 is 13 amino acids long. Trimming removed 0 bases from V and 16 bases from J, with 16 bases in between.

The rearrangement uses TRBV28 and TRBJ2-3; D is perhaps TRBD1 or TRBD2 (6 bases each). The V and J ends lost 1 base and 6 bases respectively, with 11 bases between them. Germline loops: CDR1 MDHEN, CDR2 SYDVKM. The length of the CDR3 is 14 residues. The CDR3, as DNA: TGTGCCAGCAGTTTATCGGGGGCGCGGGATACGCAGTATTTT. Protein sequence: CASSLSGARDTQYF.

This chain uses TRBV4-2 with TRBJ2-5; 9 positions agree with TRBD1. In germline, CDR1 is LGHNA, CDR2 YNFKEQ. V shed 1 base, J shed 1 base, and the junction held 1 base outside the gene matches. CDR3 length equals 15 residues. The CDR3: CASSQGGQGQETQYF. CDR3 bases: TGTGCCAGCAGCCAAGGGGGACAGGGCCAAGAGACCCAGTACTTC.